These 21 T cell receptor beta chains were sequenced from one sample in a study of cytomegalovirus exposure and HLA in healthy donors. This PCR relied on a set of 60 Vbeta primers and 13 Jbeta primers. Clones were sequenced by immunoSEQ multiplex PCR, and TCRdb holds only the in-frame ones, with some missing. Its clone listing holds more than 45,000 clones. Material: PBMCs. Every receptor here comes from a male donor in good health and CMV-seronegative.

The J gene is TRBJ2-5, the V gene TRBV30; 10 bases agree with TRBD2. The CDR3 is 15 residues long. Germline CDR1 and CDR2: GTSNPN and SVGIG (reference sequence). V dropped 2 bases and J dropped 4; count of bases not matched to a gene: 7. The CDR3 sequence is CAWSSKAGGRETQYF. The CDR3 nucleotides read TGTGCCTGGAGTTCCAAAGCGGGGGGGCGAGAGACCCAGTACTTC.

This rearrangement joins TRBV10-1 to TRBJ2-7, with TRBD1 matching 7 bases. CDR1 is WNHNN, CDR2 SYGVQD, per germline (reference sequence). J lost 1 base, V lost 8 bases, and 2 bases had no gene match. The CDR3 covers 12 residues. As DNA, the CDR3 is TGCGCCAGCGGGGACAGTTCCTACGAGCAGTACTTC. It translates to CASGDSSYEQYF.

J is TRBJ2-7 and V is TRBV5-1, with D possibly TRBD2 on 6 matching bases. Per the germline V gene, CDR1 is SGHRS and CDR2 is YFSETQ. V lost 5 bases and J 5 bases, leaving 14 bases between the germline ends. There are 13 residues in the CDR3. As DNA, the CDR3 is TGCGCCAGCAGTCACGGGGGTAACAACGAGCAGTACTTC. Protein: CASSHGGNNEQYF.

This chain links TRBV18 with TRBJ2-7, with 9 bases that match TRBD1. CDR1 is KGHSH, CDR2 LQKENI, per germline. Trimming took 2 bases from V and 2 from J; bases not matched to a gene: 1. The CDR3 covers 14 residues. The CDR3 sequence: CASSPGQGTYEQYF. CDR3 coding DNA: TGTGCCAGCTCACCAGGACAGGGGACCTACGAGCAGTACTTC.

Comments on this clone: Other DNA sequences in the sample encode the same CDR3. The chain couples TRBV30 to TRBJ1-5; possible D gene TRBD1, 6 bases. This CDR3 contains 13 residues. Germline lookup yields CDR1 GTSNPN and CDR2 SVGIG (reference sequence). V lost 0 bases, J lost 4 bases, and 7 bases lay in between. CDR3 in amino acids: CAWSVTGNQPQHF. CDR3 in DNA: TGTGCCTGGAGTGTAACAGGGAATCAGCCCCAGCATTTT.

The chain combines TRBV29-1 with TRBJ1-1; weak D call: TRBD1 (5 bases). CDR3 length equals 11 residues. V lost 5 bases and J 8 bases, leaving 12 bases between the germline ends. Looked up from germline, CDR1 is SQVTM and CDR2 is ANQGSEA. The DNA for the CDR3 is TGCAGCGTTATGGCAGGGAGGGAAGCTTTCTTT. Translated, it gives CSVMAGREAFF.

The chain carries TRBV5-1 and TRBJ1-5, with 8 bases matching TRBD1. The CDR3 totals 15 residues. CDR1 and CDR2 (germline): SGHRS, YFSETQ. V trimming: 4 bases; J trimming: 7 bases; junction bases outside the gene matches: 10. CDR3 protein: CASSPGQGWDQPQHF. In DNA, the CDR3 is TGCGCCAGCAGCCCTGGACAGGGTTGGGACCAGCCCCAGCATTTT.

The chain recombines TRBV5-1 with TRBJ2-7; possibly TRBD2 for D (5 bases). CDR1 is SGHRS and CDR2 is YFSETQ in the germline V gene. This CDR3 has 12 amino acids. The germline V and J ends were trimmed by 0 bases and 6 bases, with 7 bases remaining between them. CDR3 residues: CASSLAGGEQYF. The CDR3 DNA follows: TGCGCCAGCAGCTTGGCAGGAGGCGAGCAGTACTTC.

J is TRBJ1-5 and V is TRBV13; 8 nucleotides agree with TRBD1. The CDR3 runs to 16 residues. The germline V gene encodes CDR1 PRHDT and CDR2 FYEKMQ (reference sequence). The J segment lost 3 bases and the V segment lost 2 bases, leaving 6 bases of the junction unmatched. The CDR3: CASSLWTGKSNQPQHF. The CDR3 nucleotides are TGTGCCAGCAGCTTATGGACAGGGAAGTCCAATCAGCCCCAGCATTTT.

The rearrangement uses TRBV23-1 and TRBJ1-6; no firm D call. TRBV23-1 is an ORF for which the function is uncertain. CDR3 length: 15 amino acids. V lost 2 bases and J 10 bases, leaving 15 bases between the germline ends. The CDR3 coding sequence is TGCGCCAGCAGTCAAGCGTCCATAGCTAGGTCACCCCTCCACTTT. Translated, it gives CASSQASIARSPLHF.

V gene TRBV29-1 combines with J gene TRBJ2-1; D call uncertain. The germline gives CDR1 SQVTM, CDR2 ANQGSEA. Trimming removed 7 bases from V and 0 bases from J, with 10 bases in between. The CDR3 has 13 amino acids. The CDR3 DNA reads TGCAGCGGTGACACGAGCTCCTACAATGAGCAGTTCTTC. Residues: CSGDTSSYNEQFF.

Judged by frequency, this clone is medium-sized. This rearrangement joins TRBV19 to TRBJ1-1; no clear D gene. This CDR3 has 17 residues. CDR1 is LNHDA, CDR2 SQIVND, per germline (reference sequence). The V and J ends lost 1 base and 0 bases respectively, with 15 bases between them. CDR3 coding DNA: TGTGCCAGTAGTATAGGAGCGCGGAGTCGGATGAACACTGAAGCTTTCTTT. Protein product: CASSIGARSRMNTEAFF.

J is TRBJ1-1 and V is TRBV4-2; the D is unclear. The V end was cut by 2 bases, the J end by 7 bases, with 11 bases between. Germline-derived CDR1 and CDR2 are LGHNA and YNFKEQ. CDR3 length: 13 amino acids. The chain's CDR3 is CASSQRGLGEAFF. The DNA for the CDR3 is TGTGCCAGCAGCCAACGAGGGCTCGGTGAAGCTTTCTTT.

J is TRBJ2-7 and V is TRBV20-1; D call uncertain. This CDR3 is built from 11 residues. The V and J ends lost 5 bases and 0 bases respectively, with 5 bases between them. Per germline, CDR1 DFQATT and CDR2 SNEGSKA (reference sequence). CDR3 DNA sequence: TGCAGTGCTCTAGACTCCTACGAGCAGTACTTC. This codes for CSALDSYEQYF.

The genes are TRBV5-1 and TRBJ2-4, with TRBD1 matching over 9 bases. The V gene end was trimmed by 4 bases and the J gene end by 6 bases; junction bases not matched to a gene: 5. Germline lookup yields CDR1 SGHRS and CDR2 YFSETQ. This CDR3 region has 14 residues. CDR3 nucleotide sequence: TGCGCCAGCAGCCCGGGACAGGGTGGAAACATTCAGTACTTC. Its translation is CASSPGQGGNIQYF.

This chain connects TRBV9 to TRBJ1-1; D uncertain. Germline V gene sequence: CDR1 SGDLS, CDR2 YYNGEE. V gave up 4 bases and J gave up 6 bases, with 19 bases separating them. The CDR3 has 15 residues. The CDR3 loop is CASSPLDVRKSEAFF. CDR3 coding DNA: TGTGCCAGCAGCCCTTTAGATGTCCGAAAGTCTGAAGCTTTCTTT.

The chain uses TRBV18 and TRBJ1-6; TRBD1 is a possible D gene (6 bases). From germline, CDR1 is KGHSH and CDR2 LQKENI. Between the trimmed V and J ends, which lost 6 bases and 4 bases, there was a span of 16 bases. This CDR3 is 16 amino acids long. The CDR3 nucleotides read TGTGCCAGCTCCCCTCAGGGGAGGGATTATAATTCACCCCTCCACTTT. Translated, it gives CASSPQGRDYNSPLHF.

The rearrangement links TRBV2 to TRBJ2-3; 8 bases line up with TRBD1. This CDR3 region has 13 residues. The J segment lost 5 bases and the V segment lost 4 bases, leaving 2 bases of the junction unmatched. The germline gives CDR1 SNHLY, CDR2 FYNNEI. The CDR3: CASSGQGRDTQYF. CDR3 DNA sequence: TGTGCCAGCAGTGGACAGGGGAGAGATACGCAGTATTTT.

As DNA, the CDR3 is TGTGCCAGCTCACCACCGCTAGCGCGGGCCAATGAGCAGTTCTTC. Translated: CASSPPLARANEQFF. This chain joins TRBV18 and TRBJ2-1, with D perhaps matching TRBD2 (6 bases). Per the germline V gene, CDR1 is KGHSH and CDR2 is LQKENI. The CDR3 is 15 residues long. V lost 0 bases and J 6 bases, leaving 12 bases between the germline ends.

The rearrangement links TRBV5-4 to TRBJ1-2; 8 positions match TRBD1. Germline CDR1 and CDR2: SGHNT and YYREEE (reference sequence). This CDR3 region has 14 residues. With 4 bases clipped from V and 4 bases from J, the junction kept 6 bases outside the gene matches. This CDR3 reads CASSTHGTGYGYTF. In nucleotides, the CDR3 is TGTGCCAGCAGCACCCACGGGACAGGCTATGGCTACACCTTC.

The chain is built from TRBV6-1 and TRBJ2-7; no definite D call. The germline V gene encodes CDR1 MNHNS and CDR2 SASEGT. CDR3 length: 15 residues. V gave up 4 bases and J gave up 1 base, with 14 bases separating them. CDR3 DNA: TGTGCCAGCAGTGTTGTTCGGCAGGCGTCCTACGAGCAGTACTTC. Its translation is CASSVVRQASYEQYF.